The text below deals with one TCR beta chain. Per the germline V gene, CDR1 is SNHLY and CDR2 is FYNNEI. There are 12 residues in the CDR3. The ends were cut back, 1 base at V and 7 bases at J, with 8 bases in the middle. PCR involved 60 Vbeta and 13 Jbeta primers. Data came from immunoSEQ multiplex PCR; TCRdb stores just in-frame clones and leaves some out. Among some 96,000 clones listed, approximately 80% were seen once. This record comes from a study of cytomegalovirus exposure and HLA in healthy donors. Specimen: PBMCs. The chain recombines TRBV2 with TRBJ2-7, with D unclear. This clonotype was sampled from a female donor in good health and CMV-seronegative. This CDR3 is CASSEGGEEQYF. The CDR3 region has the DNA TGTGCCAGCAGTGAAGGCGGTGAAGAGCAGTACTTC.